The 5 T cell receptor beta chains listed next were all sequenced from one sample in a study of metastatic and nonmetastatic thyroid tumors. The entire patient cohort was treatment-naive prior to thyroid surgery. TCRdb redid the clone calls on the PCR reads using MiXCR. The top ten clones hold under 8.5% of a sample with around 15,000 clones, 24% of them seen once. Sequencing input: tumor tissue. The source of these receptors is a female donor with papillary thyroid cancer or a benign thyroid nodule (not recorded which). Some clones in this sample may be carry-over from other donors' samples.

The table lists this clone with a few counts. The chain links TRBV6-2 or TRBV6-3 to TRBJ2-7; TRBD2 matches 9 bases. The CDR3 contains 15 residues. Germline V CDR1 and CDR2: MNHEY, SVGEGT. The J segment lost 4 bases and the V segment lost 4 bases, leaving 8 bases of the junction unmatched. DNA for the CDR3: TGTGCCAGCAGTTTAGCTAGCGGGAACTTTTACGAGCAGTACTTC. Translation gives CASSLASGNFYEQYF.

A word on this clone: A junction end diverges from the germline sequence, so it may reflect a read error. This rearrangement joins TRBV5-4 to TRBJ1-3, with no clear D. The germline CDR1 and CDR2 sequences are SGHNT and YYREEE (reference sequence). The CDR3 totals 14 residues. CDR3: CSSSLTVSGNIIYF. In DNA form, the CDR3 reads TGTTCCAGCAGCTTGACGGTCTCTGGAAACATCATATATTTT.

CDR3 in DNA: TGTGCCAGTTCCACCAGGGGGCCGGAGACCCAGTACTTC. It specifies CASSTRGPETQYF. J is TRBJ2-5 and V is TRBV19; 8 bases line up with TRBD1. CDR3 length: 13 residues. Losses at the gene ends were 8 bases for V and 5 bases for J; bases not matched to a gene: 7. CDR1 LNHDA and CDR2 SQIVND come from the germline V gene (reference sequence).

This clone was detected many times. V and J are TRBV4-3 and TRBJ1-1, with D uncertain. This CDR3 has 15 residues. V shed 4 bases and J shed 1 base, with 13 bases lying between them. Germline V gives CDR1 LGHNA, CDR2 YSLEER. This chain's CDR3 is CASSRSQLRNTEAFF. CDR3 coding DNA: TGCGCCAGCAGCCGGTCCCAACTGAGGAACACTGAAGCTTTCTTT.

The chain is built from TRBV20-1 and TRBJ2-1, with D uncertain. Germline assignment: CDR1 DFQATT and CDR2 SNEGSKA (reference sequence). CDR3 length: 15 residues. V was trimmed by 0 bases and J by 1 base, leaving 10 bases between them. The CDR3 DNA reads TGCAGTGCTAGAGATGCCCGCACTTCCTACAATGAGCAGTTCTTC. The encoded protein is CSARDARTSYNEQFF.